One sample yielded the 23 T cell receptor beta chains listed below, sequenced in a study of neurological immune-mediated disorders. Using its own MiXCR run on the 5' RACE reads, TCRdb lists one record per CDR3 protein. The sample has about 35,000 distinct CDR3 sequences; 3% to 4.5% are singletons. The sequenced sample was PBMCs. These receptors all come from a man younger than 45 with multiple sclerosis.

This clonotype was found many times. V is TRBV5-1 and J is TRBJ2-7, with 7 bases matching TRBD1. CDR1 and CDR2 (germline): SGHRS, YFSETQ. The V segment lost 0 bases and the J segment 6 bases; nucleotides outside the gene matches: 6. The CDR3 length is 14 residues. The CDR3 DNA reads TGCGCCAGCAGCTTGGCAAGGGGGCTGGGCGAGCAGTACTTC. As protein: CASSLARGLGEQYF.

At least ten counts were recorded for this clonotype. The J gene is TRBJ1-4, the V gene TRBV6-1; possibly TRBD1 for D (6 bases). V was clipped by 7 bases and J by 0 bases, with 15 bases between them. CDR1 is MNHNS, CDR2 SASEGT, per germline. The CDR3 is made up of 16 amino acids. For the CDR3, the DNA is TGTGCCAGCAACGGACAGACAATGGCAACTAATGAAAAACTGTTTTTT. This encodes CASNGQTMATNEKLFF.

Ten or more counts support this clonotype. The chain couples TRBV5-1 to TRBJ2-5; D perhaps matches TRBD2 (7 bases). The germline V gene encodes CDR1 SGHRS and CDR2 YFSETQ. This CDR3 is built from 15 residues. V was trimmed by 4 bases and J by 5 bases, leaving 18 bases between them. CDR3 nucleotide sequence: TGCGCCAGCAGCCCTATGGGAGGGGGTTCGGAGACCCAGTACTTC. It yields the protein CASSPMGGGSETQYF.

This clonotype was counted ten times or more. The rearrangement uses TRBV5-1 and TRBJ2-3; TRBD1 matches at 9 bases. The junction had 5 bases not matched to a gene; V was cut back by 0 bases and J by 3 bases. The CDR3 extends over 16 amino acids. CDR1 and CDR2 from the germline V gene are SGHRS and YFSETQ. The CDR3 DNA follows: TGCGCCAGCAGCTTGGGTGTGACAGGGGGGACAGATACGCAGTATTTT. Its translation is CASSLGVTGGTDTQYF.

This clonotype came up a few times. This chain links TRBV12-3 or TRBV12-4 with TRBJ2-5; weak D call: TRBD1 (6 bases). The CDR3 has 15 amino acids. Trimming shortened V by 6 bases and J by 0 bases, and 14 bases separated the two germline ends. CDR3 in amino acids: CASRRQEKYQETQYF. CDR3 DNA sequence: TGTGCCAGCAGGAGACAGGAAAAGTACCAAGAGACCCAGTACTTC.

The rearrangement links TRBV10-3 to TRBJ1-5; TRBD1 matches 7 bases. The CDR3 has 13 amino acids. Germline CDR1 is ENHRY and CDR2 is SYGVKD. V gave up 7 bases and J gave up 4 bases; unmatched junction bases: 4. In DNA form, the CDR3 reads TGTGCCATCACCAGGGGGGGAAATCAGCCCCAGCATTTT. It yields the protein CAITRGGNQPQHF.

This clonotype has a count of ten or more. The V gene is TRBV20-1, the J gene TRBJ1-2; the match to TRBD1 covers 8 bases. This CDR3 comprises 14 residues. The germline CDR1 and CDR2 sequences are DFQATT and SNEGSKA (reference sequence). CDR3 in amino acids: CRVGTGAGNYGYTF. CDR3 DNA: TGCAGGGTCGGGACAGGCGCCGGGAACTATGGCTACACCTTC.

This clonotype was found a few times. The chain is built from TRBV29-1 and TRBJ1-2; D unclear. Germline V CDR1 and CDR2: SQVTM, ANQGSEA. The V gene lost 6 bases and the J gene lost 5 bases, with 7 bases spanning the gap. The CDR3 length is 10 residues. CDR3 sequence (DNA): TGCAGCGTCGAAACTTATGGCTACACCTTC. Protein sequence: CSVETYGYTF.

This clonotype was recorded at least ten times. The chain uses TRBV10-3 and TRBJ1-1; TRBD1 matches 9 bases. CDR1 and CDR2 (germline): ENHRY, SYGVKD. The CDR3 totals 12 residues. V shed 11 bases, J shed 4 bases, and the junction held 5 bases outside the gene matches. The CDR3 is CASWTGATEAFF. The CDR3 region has the DNA TGTGCCTCATGGACAGGGGCCACTGAAGCTTTCTTT.

This clonotype was detected many times. This rearrangement joins TRBV7-8 to TRBJ1-1; no clear D. Germline CDR1 and CDR2: SGHVS and FQNEAQ. The CDR3 contains 15 residues. The V end was cut by 3 bases, the J end by 3 bases, with 14 bases between. The chain's CDR3 is CASSLDAWGYTEAFF. The CDR3 DNA reads as TGTGCCAGCAGCTTGGATGCATGGGGTTACACTGAAGCTTTCTTT.

This clonotype was counted at least ten times. The V and J genes are TRBV10-3 and TRBJ2-7, with D perhaps TRBD1 (6 bases). V gave up 3 bases and J gave up 3 bases, with 9 bases separating them. Germline CDR1 ENHRY, CDR2 SYGVKD. The length of the CDR3 is 13 residues. Here the CDR3 reads CAISDGQNYEQYF. DNA for the CDR3: TGTGCCATCAGTGACGGACAGAACTACGAGCAGTACTTC.

This clonotype was counted at least ten times. This rearrangement joins TRBV5-5 to TRBJ2-3; TRBD1 might be the D (6 bases). The CDR3 length is 15 residues. Germline V gives CDR1 SGHKS, CDR2 YYEKEE (reference sequence). The ends were cut back, 1 base at V and 2 bases at J, with 11 bases in the middle. CDR3 in amino acids: CASSLFRGPTDTQYF. In DNA form, the CDR3 reads TGTGCCAGCAGCTTGTTCAGGGGACCCACAGATACGCAGTATTTT.

This clonotype has ten or more counts. At one boundary the junction diverges from the germline segment, which might be a read error. The chain combines TRBV12-3 or TRBV12-4 with TRBJ1-5; D is unclear. This CDR3 region has 13 residues. In DNA form, the CDR3 reads TGTGCCAGCAGTCCCGTAGGGAATCAGCCCCAGAATTTT. Its translation is CASSPVGNQPQNF.

This clonotype was seen many times. This rearrangement joins TRBV5-1 to TRBJ1-4; D possibly corresponds to TRBD1 (5 bases). CDR1 is SGHRS, CDR2 YFSETQ, per germline. V shed 4 bases and J shed 5 bases, with 18 bases lying between them. The CDR3 sequence is 16 residues long. CDR3 DNA sequence: TGCGCCAGCAGCGCGGAATGGGACGGTACGAATGAAAAACTGTTTTTT. Translated, it gives CASSAEWDGTNEKLFF.

This clonotype was recorded a few times. This chain connects TRBV20-1 to TRBJ2-7; the match to TRBD2 covers 8 bases. With 8 bases clipped from V and 2 bases from J, the junction kept 17 bases outside the gene matches. Germline CDR1 DFQATT, CDR2 SNEGSKA (reference sequence). The CDR3 length is 16 residues. DNA of the CDR3: TGCAGTACCCCCCCGAAGTGGGCGGGGGGTACCTACGAGCAGTACTTC. It specifies CSTPPKWAGGTYEQYF.

This clonotype has more than one count but fewer than ten. The chain uses TRBV7-9 and TRBJ2-6; D is unresolved. The CDR3 is made up of 15 amino acids. The germline V gene encodes CDR1 SEHNR and CDR2 FQNEAQ (reference sequence). The germline V and J ends were trimmed by 11 bases and 4 bases, with 18 bases remaining between them. The CDR3 coding sequence is TGTGCCTGCCCGGTCGCCCCCGCAGGGGCCAACGTCCTGACTTTC. This gives the protein CACPVAPAGANVLTF.

This clonotype was recorded many times. The chain has TRBV6-5 and TRBJ2-5; D gene unclear. V lost 5 bases and J 5 bases, leaving 12 bases between the germline ends. The CDR3 has 13 residues. Germline CDR1 MNHEY, CDR2 SVGAGI. CDR3 in amino acids: CASSKKGWETQYF. CDR3 bases: TGTGCCAGCAGTAAAAAAGGGTGGGAGACCCAGTACTTC.

This clonotype has ten or more counts. The CDR3: CASSWTGYYEQYF. CDR3 sequence (DNA): TGTGCCAGCAGCTGGACAGGCTACTACGAGCAGTACTTC. The J gene is TRBJ2-7, the V gene TRBV5-6; 7 positions match TRBD1. The CDR3 extends over 13 amino acids. Germline lookup yields CDR1 SGHDT and CDR2 YYEEEE. The ends lost 3 bases at V and 3 bases at J; junction bases unmatched: 3.

In this sample, this clonotype turned up many times. V gene TRBV29-1 combines with J gene TRBJ2-2; no clear D gene. V was cut by 5 bases and J by 1 base, with 2 bases left in between. There are 11 residues in the CDR3. Germline V CDR1 and CDR2: SQVTM, ANQGSEA. This CDR3 is CSVKNTGELFF. Written as DNA, the CDR3 is TGCAGCGTTAAGAACACCGGGGAGCTGTTTTTT.

This clonotype was observed many times. The gene calls are TRBV7-2 and TRBJ2-5; D gene uncertain. Trimming took off 3 bases at V and 6 bases at J, with 8 bases between the two ends. This CDR3 has 12 residues. Germline V gene lookup returns CDR1 SGHTA and CDR2 FQGNSA. The CDR3 is CASSLKGKTQYF. CDR3 nucleotide sequence: TGTGCCAGCAGCTTGAAAGGGAAGACCCAGTACTTC.

This clonotype was observed many times. The chain employs TRBV6-5 and TRBJ2-5, with TRBD1 matching over 8 bases. The CDR3 runs to 14 residues. The germline gives CDR1 MNHEY, CDR2 SVGAGI. The V and J ends lost 3 bases and 5 bases, in that order; junction bases with no gene match: 5. The CDR3 region is CASSYYRGTETQYF. CDR3 sequence (DNA): TGTGCCAGCAGTTATTACAGGGGGACGGAGACCCAGTACTTC.

This clonotype has only one observation. A much larger clone is a single base away; this may be a read error. V gene TRBV20-1 combines with J gene TRBJ2-5, with a possible D match to TRBD1 (6 bases). CDR1 and CDR2 (germline): DFQATT, SNEGSKA (reference sequence). The length of the CDR3 is 13 residues. CDR3 bases: TGCGGTGCTAGGGACACATTCCAAGAGACCCAGTACTTC. Translated, it gives CGARDTFQETQYF.

This clonotype was seen at least ten times. The CDR3 region is CASSRTGPQPQHF. The CDR3 region has the DNA TGTGCCAGCAGCCGGACAGGGCCTCAGCCCCAGCATTTT. The rearrangement links TRBV7-9 to TRBJ1-5; TRBD1 agrees at 8 bases. V shed 5 bases and J 6 bases; nucleotides not matched to a gene: 3. This CDR3 spans 13 amino acids. Germline assignment: CDR1 SEHNR and CDR2 FQNEAQ (reference sequence).